A selection of T cell receptor beta chains follows, all from one sample in a study of T-cell reconstitution after alpha-beta-depleted transplantation in children. TCRdb called the PCR reads again in MiXCR, with one record for every CDR3 protein. The repertoire holds a few hundred thousand distinct CDR3 sequences, approximately 20% seen once, with 3.3% in the top ten. The sample in question was PBMCs from the stem cell graft donor, obtained from the stem cell graft. Receptors originate from a human donor who donated a stem cell graft to a child with acute lymphoblastic leukemia. Each CDR3 is given with its conserved first and last residue.

TRBJ1-1,TRBV19,CASRAGGHTEAFF
TRBJ2-1,TRBV12-3/TRBV12-4,CASSTGTSRTNEQFF
TRBJ2-5,TRBV4-2,CASSLSFTPLVETQYF
TRBJ2-5,TRBV6-2/TRBV6-3,CASSRSTRDWLDPQYF
TRBJ1-1,TRBV20-1,CSVPKRAGMGTEAFF
TRBJ2-6,TRBV6-1,CASSGVSGANVLTF
TRBJ1-1,TRBV15,CATSRDRTTSTEAFF
TRBJ1-1,TRBV12-3/TRBV12-4,CASSLGPSPEAFF
TRBJ1-5,TRBV4-1,CASSQVLGRLRNQPQHF
TRBJ2-5,TRBV20-1,CSASHTAGAPQETQYF
TRBJ2-7,TRBV6-5,CASSYETAESYEQYF